Shown below are 31 T cell receptor beta chains from a single sample sequenced in a study of post-analysis software for immune sequencing data. General study findings and limits: Patients showed TRBV5-6, TRBV5-1 and TRBV20-1 among four to six TRBV segments more frequent than in controls.

No antigens are known for them. Libraries were made from TCR beta cDNA, and they carried unique molecular identifiers. TCRdb recomputed calls from the PCR reads with MiXCR, one row per CDR3 protein. The sample contains 430,000 or so distinct CDR3 sequences, 30% to 40% of which appear only once. Sample: blood. These receptors were obtained from a girl aged 2-15 years with multiple sclerosis.

This chain connects TRBV5-1 to TRBJ2-4; no reliable D call. CDR3 length equals 14 residues. Trimming removed 0 bases at V and 5 bases at J, with 9 bases between. CDR1 is SGHRS and CDR2 is YFSETQ in the germline V gene. The chain's CDR3 is CASSLGSDQNIQYF. CDR3 in DNA: TGCGCCAGCAGCTTGGGCAGCGACCAAAACATTCAGTACTTC.

The rearrangement uses TRBV6-2 or TRBV6-3 and TRBJ1-2; maybe TRBD1 (6 bases). Germline CDR1 and CDR2: MNHEY and SVGEGT. V was shortened by 4 bases and J by 4 bases, with 7 bases between the two germline ends. This CDR3 region has 12 residues. In DNA form, the CDR3 reads TGTGCCAGCAGTTGGACAGTCTATGGCTACACCTTC. Translating it yields CASSWTVYGYTF.

The V call is TRBV6-5, the J call TRBJ2-3; no reliable D call. This CDR3 is 15 amino acids long. Germline V lookup: CDR1 MNHEY, CDR2 SVGAGI. The V and J ends lost 5 bases and 2 bases respectively, with 14 bases between them. This CDR3 is CASSLDDENTDTQYF. The CDR3 DNA follows: TGTGCCAGCAGTCTCGACGATGAAAACACAGATACGCAGTATTTT.

J is TRBJ1-1 and V is TRBV7-6; 7 bases line up with TRBD1. There are 14 residues in the CDR3. Unmatched junction bases numbered 4, after V lost 3 bases and J lost 3 bases. Germline CDR1 reads SGHVS; CDR2 reads FNYEAQ. CDR3 in amino acids: CASSLTGSDTEAFF. Written as DNA, the CDR3 is TGTGCCAGCAGCTTGACAGGGTCCGACACTGAAGCTTTCTTT. The variable domain in full, completed from reference TRBV7-6 and TRBJ1-1, reads GAGVSQSPRYKVTKRGQDVALRCDPISGHVSLYWYRQALGQGPEFLTYFNYEAQQDKSGLPNDRFSAERPEGSISTLTIQRTEQRDSAMYRCASSLTGSDTEAFFGQGTRLTVV.

The chain employs TRBV16 and TRBJ2-1; D is uncertain. The V gene's germline CDR1 is KGHSY and CDR2 FQNENV. The CDR3 runs to 17 residues. V was trimmed by 3 bases and J by 7 bases, leaving 22 bases between them. The CDR3 here is CASSQRLGMVATNEQFF. The CDR3 DNA sequence: TGTGCCAGCAGCCAGCGGCTGGGCATGGTGGCTACGAATGAGCAGTTCTTC.

The chain employs TRBV5-5 and TRBJ2-5; D could derive from TRBD1 or TRBD2 (5 bases each). Germline-derived CDR1 and CDR2 are SGHKS and YYEKEE (reference sequence). Deletions cut 0 bases from V and 11 bases from J, with 20 bases between. CDR3 length: 15 residues. The DNA for the CDR3 is TGTGCCAGCAGCTTGGGGGACGGACCCTTAAGGGAGCAGTACTTC. It codes for CASSLGDGPLREQYF.

This clonotype has a handful of counts. The chain combines TRBV20-1 with TRBJ2-3; 8 nucleotides line up with TRBD2. This CDR3 region has 14 residues. Germline V lookup: CDR1 DFQATT, CDR2 SNEGSKA (reference sequence). J lost 3 bases, V lost 4 bases, and 6 bases had no gene match. CDR3 loop: CSAKIAGRTDTQYF. CDR3 sequence (DNA): TGCAGTGCTAAAATAGCGGGAAGGACAGATACGCAGTATTTT.

This rearrangement joins TRBV6-5 to TRBJ2-7, with no clear D. V lost 5 bases and J 3 bases, leaving 17 bases between the germline ends. The CDR3 length is 15 residues. Germline V gene lookup returns CDR1 MNHEY and CDR2 SVGAGI. The CDR3 protein is CASSDFASRDYEQYF. The CDR3 DNA reads as TGTGCCAGCAGTGACTTTGCGTCAAGAGACTACGAGCAGTACTTC.

The table lists this clonotype with a count of one. V and J are TRBV29-1 and TRBJ2-4; TRBD1 matches 8 bases. Germline-derived CDR1 and CDR2 are SQVTM and ANQGSEA. This CDR3 region has 12 residues. V gave up 4 bases and J gave up 10 bases; unmatched junction bases: 6. Here the CDR3 DNA reads TGCAGCGTTGGGCAGGGGGCAGATATTCAGTACTTC. The encoded protein is CSVGQGADIQYF. Filled out from reference TRBV29-1 and TRBJ2-4, the complete variable domain reads SAVISQKPSRDICQRGTSLTIQCQVDSQVTMMFWYRQQPGQSLTLIATANQGSEATYESGFVIDKFPISRPNLTFSTLTVSNMSPEDSSIYLCSVGQGADIQYFGAGTRLSVL.

This clonotype was picked up one time. The junction does not match germline at one end; this may be a read error. The gene calls are TRBV5-6 and TRBJ2-6; D could derive from TRBD1 or TRBD2 (5 bases each). Germline V CDR1 and CDR2: SGHDT, YYEEEE. This CDR3 has 15 residues. The CDR3 loop is CASSFGVSGANVPTF. In DNA form, the CDR3 reads TGTGCCAGCAGCTTCGGGGTCTCTGGGGCCAACGTCCCGACTTTC.

This clonotype was found many times. This chain joins TRBV29-1 and TRBJ2-1, with unresolved D. The germline gives CDR1 SQVTM, CDR2 ANQGSEA. The CDR3 spans 14 residues. Between the trimmed V and J ends, which lost 4 bases and 0 bases, there was a span of 10 bases. In DNA, the CDR3 is TGCAGCGTTGGTCGGCTATACTCCTACAATGAGCAGTTCTTC. Its protein is CSVGRLYSYNEQFF.

This clonotype was detected only a few times. The chain is built from TRBV5-1 and TRBJ1-6; no clear D. This CDR3 contains 17 residues. The V gene lost 0 bases and the J gene lost 0 bases, with 10 bases spanning the gap. CDR1 and CDR2 (germline): SGHRS, YFSETQ. The chain's CDR3 is CASSLDDPGSYNSPLHF. CDR3 nucleotide sequence: TGCGCCAGCAGCTTGGATGATCCGGGCTCCTATAATTCACCCCTCCACTTT. Complete variable domain (other parts from reference TRBV5-1 and TRBJ1-6): KAGVTQTPRYLIKTRGQQVTLSCSPISGHRSVSWYQQTPGQGLQFLFEYFSETQRNKGNFPGRFSGRQFSNSRSEMNVSTLELGDSALYLCASSLDDPGSYNSPLHFGNGTRLTVT.

This clonotype was detected only a few times. The V gene is TRBV4-1, the J gene TRBJ2-7, with 12 bases aligning to TRBD2. Trimming took 2 bases from V and 5 from J; bases not matched to a gene: 10. The V gene's germline CDR1 is MGHRA and CDR2 YSYEKL. The CDR3 is 17 residues long. Written as DNA, the CDR3 is TGCGCCAGCAGCCAACCCTCGACTGGACTAGCGGGGCACGAGCAGTACTTC. Translation gives CASSQPSTGLAGHEQYF.

This clonotype was counted a few times. The chain couples TRBV7-6 to TRBJ2-1; D unresolved. Germline V CDR1 and CDR2: SGHVS, FNYEAQ. This CDR3 region has 14 residues. The V and J ends lost 5 bases and 4 bases respectively, with 12 bases between them. CDR3 DNA: TGTGCCAGCAGCACGTATCCCGGTTACAATGAGCAGTTCTTC. It yields the protein CASSTYPGYNEQFF.

This chain uses TRBV20-1 with TRBJ1-1; D is uncertain. The CDR3 totals 13 residues. Trimming took 6 bases from V and 7 from J, leaving 18 bases between them. Germline CDR1 is DFQATT and CDR2 is SNEGSKA (reference sequence). The CDR3 sequence is CSALFRWSGEAFF. CDR3 DNA: TGCAGTGCCCTTTTTCGGTGGAGCGGTGAAGCTTTCTTT.

This chain connects TRBV27 to TRBJ2-7, with 7 bases identical to TRBD2. TRBJ2-5 matches the DNA end more closely, so the J call is doubtful. CDR1 MNHEY and CDR2 SMNVEV come from the germline V gene (reference sequence). The length of the CDR3 is 16 residues. The chain's CDR3 is CASSLFGLGWEETQYF. The CDR3 DNA reads as TGTGCCAGCAGTTTGTTCGGACTAGGCTGGGAAGAGACCCAGTACTTC.

V is TRBV5-1 and J is TRBJ2-3; no clear D. Trimming left V 1 base short and J 2 bases short, with 5 bases between. CDR3 size: 13 residues. CDR1 SGHRS and CDR2 YFSETQ come from the germline V gene. In DNA form, the CDR3 reads TGCGCCAGCAGCTTGTATTTCACAGATACGCAGTATTTT. Protein product: CASSLYFTDTQYF.

This clonotype was found a few times. This chain uses TRBV28 with TRBJ2-5, with 9 bases lining up with TRBD1. The end of the DNA aligns better with TRBJ2-7, so the J call may be wrong. The CDR3 loop spans 15 amino acids. Germline V gene sequence: CDR1 MDHEN, CDR2 SYDVKM. The CDR3 DNA reads as TGTGCCAGCAGTACCCAGACAGGGGGTAGACACGAGCAGTACTTC. It encodes CASSTQTGGRHEQYF.

This clonotype was seen a few times. The V and J genes are TRBV11-2 and TRBJ1-2; 7 bases align to TRBD1. V shed 0 bases, J shed 4 bases, and the junction held 8 bases outside the gene matches. Germline lookup yields CDR1 SGHAT and CDR2 FQNNGV. The CDR3 has 16 residues. The CDR3 sequence is CASSLDGDRHIYGYTF. CDR3 nucleotide sequence: TGTGCCAGCAGCTTAGATGGGGACAGACACATCTATGGCTACACCTTC.

This clonotype was counted between two and nine times. V is TRBV6-1 and J is TRBJ2-1; tentative D call: TRBD2 (6 bases). Germline assignment: CDR1 MNHNS and CDR2 SASEGT. The CDR3 sequence is 13 residues long. The V gene lost 9 bases and the J gene lost 3 bases, with 12 bases spanning the gap. The CDR3 loop reads CARTWDFYNEQFF. Written as DNA, the CDR3 is TGTGCCAGGACCTGGGACTTCTACAATGAGCAGTTCTTC.

This clonotype occurred a few times. The gene calls are TRBV7-2 and TRBJ1-5, with 8 bases aligning to TRBD1. The length of the CDR3 is 15 residues. The V gene's germline CDR1 is SGHTA and CDR2 FQGNSA. The V and J ends lost 4 bases and 5 bases, in that order; junction bases with no gene match: 7. CDR3 bases: TGTGCCAGCAGCTCCCCGGACAGGGCTTATCAGCCCCAGCATTTT. Translating gives CASSSPDRAYQPQHF.

There are many counts of this clonotype. Compared with germline, one end of the junction differs, possibly owing to a read error. The rearrangement uses TRBV5-1 and TRBJ2-5, with 7 bases that match TRBD1. CDR3 length equals 14 residues. Looked up from germline, CDR1 is SGHRS and CDR2 is YFSETQ. CDR3: CASSLGQLQETQYF. CDR3 nucleotide sequence: TGTGCTAGCAGCTTGGGACAGCTCCAAGAGACCCAGTACTTC. The entire variable domain, with the rest obtained from reference TRBV5-1 and TRBJ2-5, is as follows: KAGVTQTPRYLIKTRGQQVTLSCSPISGHRSVSWYQQTPGQGLQFLFEYFSETQRNKGNFPGRFSGRQFSNSRSEMNVSTLELGDSALYLCASSLGQLQETQYFGPGTRLLVL.

This clonotype has a count of ten or more. The V gene is TRBV6-6, the J gene TRBJ1-5; D perhaps matches TRBD1 (5 bases). The CDR3 runs to 14 residues. The germline V and J ends were trimmed by 4 bases and 2 bases, with 9 bases remaining between them. Per germline, CDR1 MNHNY and CDR2 SVGAGI (reference sequence). CDR3 region: CASSLGRGNQPQHF. DNA for the CDR3: TGTGCCAGCAGTTTGGGGCGCGGCAATCAGCCCCAGCATTTT.

V and J are TRBV28 and TRBJ2-7; D unresolved. Germline loops: CDR1 MDHEN, CDR2 SYDVKM. Trimming pared 0 bases from V and 3 bases from J, leaving 6 bases between. CDR3 length: 13 residues. The CDR3 nucleotides read TGTGCCAGCAGTTTATGGATCGGCTACGAGCAGTACTTC. Translated: CASSLWIGYEQYF.

V is TRBV12-3 or TRBV12-4 and J is TRBJ2-7; D is ambiguous. V lost 6 bases, J lost 4 bases, and 13 bases lay in between. This CDR3 is 13 amino acids long. CDR3 DNA sequence: TGTGCCAGCAGCCCCGCGGCGCTTTACGAGCAGTACTTC. Its translation is CASSPAALYEQYF.

The genes are TRBV20-1 and TRBJ2-5, with D perhaps assigned TRBD1 or TRBD2 (7 bases each). CDR3 size: 12 residues. V lost 6 bases and J 4 bases, leaving 12 bases between the germline ends. Germline V lookup: CDR1 DFQATT, CDR2 SNEGSKA (reference sequence). In DNA, the CDR3 is TGCAGTGCGCCCAGGGGGGGAGAGACCCAGTACTTC. Translated: CSAPRGGETQYF.

This clonotype was seen many times. The chain carries TRBV9 and TRBJ2-7; 10 bases match TRBD2. The J segment lost 0 bases and the V segment lost 0 bases, leaving 3 bases of the junction unmatched. The CDR3 is 16 amino acids. CDR1 and CDR2 from the germline V gene are SGDLS and YYNGEE. This CDR3 is CASSVEASGSSYEQYF. In DNA, the CDR3 is TGTGCCAGCAGCGTAGAGGCTAGCGGGAGCTCCTACGAGCAGTACTTC.

Note on this clonotype: The junction shows a germline mismatch at one end, possibly a read error. The chain uses TRBV6-1 and TRBJ2-5; the D is unclear. The CDR3 contains 14 residues. Germline V CDR1 and CDR2: MNHNS, SASEGT. The CDR3 nucleotides read TGTGCCGGCAGTGAACACGGCGGCGAAGAGACCCAGTACTTC. Translation: CAGSEHGGEETQYF.

The V gene is TRBV9, the J gene TRBJ1-1; TRBD1 matches at 9 bases. Unmatched junction bases numbered 8, after V lost 3 bases and J lost 5 bases. Germline lookup yields CDR1 SGDLS and CDR2 YYNGEE. This CDR3 spans 15 amino acids. The CDR3 is CASSATGTGRTEAFF. The CDR3 bases are TGTGCCAGCAGCGCGACCGGGACAGGGAGAACTGAAGCTTTCTTT.

The chain is built from TRBV12-3 or TRBV12-4 and TRBJ2-4; D tentatively fits TRBD1 or TRBD2 (5 bases each). The DNA matches TRBJ2-7 better at its end, which makes the J call doubtful. This CDR3 is built from 14 residues. CDR3 nucleotides: TGTGCCAGCAGTTTACAACAGGAGGCCTACGAGCAGTACTTC. It translates to CASSLQQEAYEQYF.

This clonotype was found a few times. The chain links TRBV6-2 or TRBV6-3 to TRBJ2-7; TRBD2 is a possible D gene (6 bases). Gene TRBJ2-4 matches the end of the DNA better, so the J call may be wrong. This CDR3 spans 16 amino acids. Germline CDR1 and CDR2: MNHEY and SVGEGT. For the CDR3, the DNA is TGTGCCAGCAGTTACGGGACTCCATTAGCCAAAGTCATTCAGTACTTC. Amino acids: CASSYGTPLAKVIQYF.